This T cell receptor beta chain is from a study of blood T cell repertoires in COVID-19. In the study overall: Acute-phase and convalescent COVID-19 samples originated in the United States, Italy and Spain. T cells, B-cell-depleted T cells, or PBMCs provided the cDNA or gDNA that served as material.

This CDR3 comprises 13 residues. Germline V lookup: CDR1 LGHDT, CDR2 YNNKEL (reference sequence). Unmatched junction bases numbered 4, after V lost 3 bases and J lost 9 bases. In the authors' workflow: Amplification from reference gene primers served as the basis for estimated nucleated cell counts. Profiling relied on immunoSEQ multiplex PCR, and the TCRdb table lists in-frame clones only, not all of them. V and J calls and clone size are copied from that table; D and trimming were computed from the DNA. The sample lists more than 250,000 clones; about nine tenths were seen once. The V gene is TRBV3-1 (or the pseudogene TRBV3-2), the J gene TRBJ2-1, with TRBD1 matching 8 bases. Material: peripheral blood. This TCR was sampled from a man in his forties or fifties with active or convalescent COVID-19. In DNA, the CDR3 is TGTGCCAGCAGCCAGCAAACAGGGGGTGAGCAGTTCTTC. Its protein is CASSQQTGGEQFF.